This entry is about one T cell receptor beta chain. The target antigen is unknown. The entry originates in a study of T cells after posttransplantation cyclophosphamide. Study-level results: Later post-transplant blood repertoires were often dominated by donor CD8+ memory clones. Blood and skin or GI T cell repertoires showed limited TRB overlap.

There are 14 residues in the CDR3. V was cut by 2 bases and J by 4 bases, with 8 bases left in between. Germline V lookup: CDR1 MNHEY, CDR2 SVGAGI. Profiled with immunoSEQ multiplex PCR; TCRdb holds only in-frame clones, not every one. This sample has approximately 30,000 clones, with roughly 90% found just once. The chain links TRBV6-5 to TRBJ1-4; D is uncertain. This TCR came from a woman in her thirties or forties with a blood cancer, CMV-positive, and with a related stem cell donor. Source material: PBMCs. The CDR3 here is CASSYGGGNEKLFF. CDR3 bases: TGTGCCAGCAGTTACGGAGGTGGTAATGAAAAACTGTTTTTT.